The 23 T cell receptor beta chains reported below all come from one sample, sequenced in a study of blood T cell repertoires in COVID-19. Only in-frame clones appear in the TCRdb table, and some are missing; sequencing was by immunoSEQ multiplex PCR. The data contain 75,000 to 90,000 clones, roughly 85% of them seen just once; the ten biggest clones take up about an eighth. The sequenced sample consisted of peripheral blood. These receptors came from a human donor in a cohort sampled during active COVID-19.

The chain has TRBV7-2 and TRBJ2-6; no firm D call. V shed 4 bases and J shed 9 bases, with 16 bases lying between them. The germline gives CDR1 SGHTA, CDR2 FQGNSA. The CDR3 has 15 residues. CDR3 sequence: CASSSVDSLHNVLTF. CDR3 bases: TGTGCCAGCAGCTCCGTCGACTCGTTACACAACGTCCTGACTTTC.

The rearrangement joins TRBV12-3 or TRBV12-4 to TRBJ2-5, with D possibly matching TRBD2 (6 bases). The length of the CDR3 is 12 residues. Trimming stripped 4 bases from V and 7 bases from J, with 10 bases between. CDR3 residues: CASSSTRGTQYF. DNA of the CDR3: TGTGCCAGCAGTTCCACGCGGGGGACCCAGTACTTC.

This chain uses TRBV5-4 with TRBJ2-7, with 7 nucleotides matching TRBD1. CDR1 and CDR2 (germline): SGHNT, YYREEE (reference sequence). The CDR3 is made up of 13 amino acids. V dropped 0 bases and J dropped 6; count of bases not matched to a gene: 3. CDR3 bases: TGTGCCAGCAGCTTGGACTCAGGGGGCGAGCAGTACTTC. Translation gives CASSLDSGGEQYF.

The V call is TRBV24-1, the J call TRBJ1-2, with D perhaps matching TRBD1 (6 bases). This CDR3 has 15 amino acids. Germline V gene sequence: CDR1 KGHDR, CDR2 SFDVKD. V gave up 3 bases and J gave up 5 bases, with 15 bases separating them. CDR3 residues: CATSDHPGELYGYTF. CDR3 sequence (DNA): TGTGCCACCAGTGATCACCCAGGGGAACTATATGGCTACACCTTC.

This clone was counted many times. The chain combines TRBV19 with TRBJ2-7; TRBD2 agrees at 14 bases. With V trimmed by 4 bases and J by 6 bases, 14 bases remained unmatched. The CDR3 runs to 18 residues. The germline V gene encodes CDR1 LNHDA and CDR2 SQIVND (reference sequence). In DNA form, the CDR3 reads TGTGCCAGTAGTAAAGTCGGGACTAGCGGGAGACCTCCAGGCGAGCAGTACTTC. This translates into CASSKVGTSGRPPGEQYF.

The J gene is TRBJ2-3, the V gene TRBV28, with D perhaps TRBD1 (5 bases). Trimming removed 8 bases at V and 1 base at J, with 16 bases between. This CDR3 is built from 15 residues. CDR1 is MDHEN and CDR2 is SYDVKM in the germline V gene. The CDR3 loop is CASGHTIAGTDTQYF. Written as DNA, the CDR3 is TGTGCCAGCGGACATACTATAGCCGGCACAGATACGCAGTATTTT.

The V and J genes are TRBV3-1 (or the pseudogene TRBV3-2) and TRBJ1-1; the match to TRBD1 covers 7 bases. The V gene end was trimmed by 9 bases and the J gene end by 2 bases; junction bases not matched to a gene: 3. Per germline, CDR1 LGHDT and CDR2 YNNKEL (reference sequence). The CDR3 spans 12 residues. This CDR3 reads CASTGDNTEAFF. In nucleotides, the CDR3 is TGTGCCAGTACAGGGGATAACACTGAAGCTTTCTTT.

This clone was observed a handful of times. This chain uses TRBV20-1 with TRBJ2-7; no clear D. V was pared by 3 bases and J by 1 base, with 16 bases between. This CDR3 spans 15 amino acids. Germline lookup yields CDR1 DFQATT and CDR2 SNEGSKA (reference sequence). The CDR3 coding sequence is TGCAGTGCTAGTAGAGTCTTCGGAGATTCCTACGAGCAGTACTTC. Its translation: CSASRVFGDSYEQYF.

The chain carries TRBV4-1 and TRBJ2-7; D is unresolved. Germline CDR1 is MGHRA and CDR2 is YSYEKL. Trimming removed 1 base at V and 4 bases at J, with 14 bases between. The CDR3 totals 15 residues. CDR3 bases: TGCGCCAGCAGCCAAGGGGTAGCAGTTGGGTACGAGCAGTACTTC. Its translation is CASSQGVAVGYEQYF.

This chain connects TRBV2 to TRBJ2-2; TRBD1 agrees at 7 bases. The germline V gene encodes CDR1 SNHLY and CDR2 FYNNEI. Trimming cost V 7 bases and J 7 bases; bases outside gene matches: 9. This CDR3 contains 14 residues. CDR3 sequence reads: CASIGDRAGGELFF. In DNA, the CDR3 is TGTGCCAGCATTGGTGACAGGGCGGGCGGGGAGCTGTTTTTT.

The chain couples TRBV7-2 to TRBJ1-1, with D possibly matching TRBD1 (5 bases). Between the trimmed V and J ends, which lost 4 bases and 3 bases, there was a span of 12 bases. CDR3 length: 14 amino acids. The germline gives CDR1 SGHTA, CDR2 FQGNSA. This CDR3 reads CASSSLGPDTEAFF. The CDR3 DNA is TGTGCCAGCAGCTCTTTGGGGCCGGACACTGAAGCTTTCTTT.

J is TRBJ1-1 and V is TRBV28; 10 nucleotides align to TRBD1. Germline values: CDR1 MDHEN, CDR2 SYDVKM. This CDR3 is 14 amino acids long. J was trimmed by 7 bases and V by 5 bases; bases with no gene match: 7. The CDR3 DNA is TGTGCCAGCAGTCCGGGACAGGGGAGATATGAAGCTTTCTTT. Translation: CASSPGQGRYEAFF.

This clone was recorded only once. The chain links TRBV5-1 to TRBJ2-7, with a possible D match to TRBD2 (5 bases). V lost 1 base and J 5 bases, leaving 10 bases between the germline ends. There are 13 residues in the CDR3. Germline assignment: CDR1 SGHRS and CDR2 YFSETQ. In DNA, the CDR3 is TGCGCCAGCAGCTTGTCCATCGGGAACGAGCAGTACTTC. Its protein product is CASSLSIGNEQYF.

The CDR3 DNA reads TGTGCCAGCAGTTACGGTCGGGGGGGGAGCTCCTACAATGAGCAGTTCTTC. Protein sequence: CASSYGRGGSSYNEQFF. The chain employs TRBV6-2 or TRBV6-3 and TRBJ2-1, with 8 nucleotides matching TRBD2. The V and J ends lost 2 bases and 0 bases, in that order; junction bases with no gene match: 6. CDR3 length equals 17 residues. CDR1 is MNHEY and CDR2 is SVGEGT in the germline V gene.

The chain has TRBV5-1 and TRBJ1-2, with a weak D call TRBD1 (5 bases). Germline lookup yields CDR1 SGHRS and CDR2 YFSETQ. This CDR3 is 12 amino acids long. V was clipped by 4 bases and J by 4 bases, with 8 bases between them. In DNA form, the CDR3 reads TGCGCCAGCAGCCCGGACACCTATGGCTACACCTTC. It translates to CASSPDTYGYTF.

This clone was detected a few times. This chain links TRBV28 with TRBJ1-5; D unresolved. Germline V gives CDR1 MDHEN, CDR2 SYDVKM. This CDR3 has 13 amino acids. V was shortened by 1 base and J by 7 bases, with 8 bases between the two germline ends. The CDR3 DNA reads TGTGCCAGCAGTTTATCCCCCAGACAGCCCCAGCATTTT. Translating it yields CASSLSPRQPQHF.

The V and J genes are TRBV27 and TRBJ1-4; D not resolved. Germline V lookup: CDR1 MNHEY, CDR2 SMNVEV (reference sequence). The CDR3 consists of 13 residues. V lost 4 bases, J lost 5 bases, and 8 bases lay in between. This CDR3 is CASSSRLNEKLFF. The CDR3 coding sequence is TGTGCCAGCAGTTCCAGGCTAAATGAAAAACTGTTTTTT.

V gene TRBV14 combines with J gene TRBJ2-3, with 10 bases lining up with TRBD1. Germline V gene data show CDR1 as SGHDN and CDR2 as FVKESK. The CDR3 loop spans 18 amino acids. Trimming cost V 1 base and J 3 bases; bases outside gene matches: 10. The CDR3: CASSQVGLWTGGTDTQYF. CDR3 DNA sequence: TGTGCCAGCAGCCAAGTCGGGTTGTGGACAGGGGGAACAGATACGCAGTATTTT.

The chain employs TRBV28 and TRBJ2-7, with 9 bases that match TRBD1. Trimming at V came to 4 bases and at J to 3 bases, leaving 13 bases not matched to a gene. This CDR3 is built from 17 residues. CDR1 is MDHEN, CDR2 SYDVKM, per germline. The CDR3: CASSSLTGTGNHYEQYF. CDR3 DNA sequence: TGTGCCAGCAGTTCCCTAACCGGGACAGGGAATCACTACGAGCAGTACTTC. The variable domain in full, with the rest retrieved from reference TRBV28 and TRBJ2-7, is DVKVTQSSRYLVKRTGEKVFLECVQDMDHENMFWYRQDPGLGLRLIYFSYDVKMKEKGDIPEGYSVSREKKERFSLILESASTNQTSMYLCASSSLTGTGNHYEQYFGPGTRLTVT.

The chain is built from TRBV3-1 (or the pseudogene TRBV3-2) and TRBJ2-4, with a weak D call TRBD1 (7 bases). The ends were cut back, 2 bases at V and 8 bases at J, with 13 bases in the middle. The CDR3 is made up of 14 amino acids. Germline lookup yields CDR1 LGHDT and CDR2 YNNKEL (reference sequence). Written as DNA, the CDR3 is TGTGCCAGCAGCCAATGGAGGGGGCTGGACATTCAGTACTTC. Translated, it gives CASSQWRGLDIQYF.

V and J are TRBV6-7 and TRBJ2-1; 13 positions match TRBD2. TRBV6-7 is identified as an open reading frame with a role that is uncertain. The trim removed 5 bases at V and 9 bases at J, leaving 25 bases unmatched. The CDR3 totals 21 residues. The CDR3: CASSPISETSGRAGVKGEQFF. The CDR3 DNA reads TGTGCCAGCAGTCCTATCTCTGAAACTAGCGGGAGGGCGGGGGTGAAGGGTGAGCAGTTCTTC.

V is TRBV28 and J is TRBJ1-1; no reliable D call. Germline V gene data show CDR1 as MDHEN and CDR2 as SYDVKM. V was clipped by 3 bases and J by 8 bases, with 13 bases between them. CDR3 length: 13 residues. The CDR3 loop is CASSFSTVTEAFF. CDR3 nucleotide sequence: TGTGCCAGCAGTTTCTCTACCGTGACAGAAGCTTTCTTT.

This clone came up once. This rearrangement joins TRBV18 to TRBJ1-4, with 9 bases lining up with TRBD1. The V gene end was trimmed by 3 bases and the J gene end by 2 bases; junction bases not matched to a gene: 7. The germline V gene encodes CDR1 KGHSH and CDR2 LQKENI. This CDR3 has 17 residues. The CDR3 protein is CASSPDGQGPTNEKLFF. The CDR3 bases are TGTGCCAGCTCACCCGACGGACAGGGGCCCACTAATGAAAAACTGTTTTTT.